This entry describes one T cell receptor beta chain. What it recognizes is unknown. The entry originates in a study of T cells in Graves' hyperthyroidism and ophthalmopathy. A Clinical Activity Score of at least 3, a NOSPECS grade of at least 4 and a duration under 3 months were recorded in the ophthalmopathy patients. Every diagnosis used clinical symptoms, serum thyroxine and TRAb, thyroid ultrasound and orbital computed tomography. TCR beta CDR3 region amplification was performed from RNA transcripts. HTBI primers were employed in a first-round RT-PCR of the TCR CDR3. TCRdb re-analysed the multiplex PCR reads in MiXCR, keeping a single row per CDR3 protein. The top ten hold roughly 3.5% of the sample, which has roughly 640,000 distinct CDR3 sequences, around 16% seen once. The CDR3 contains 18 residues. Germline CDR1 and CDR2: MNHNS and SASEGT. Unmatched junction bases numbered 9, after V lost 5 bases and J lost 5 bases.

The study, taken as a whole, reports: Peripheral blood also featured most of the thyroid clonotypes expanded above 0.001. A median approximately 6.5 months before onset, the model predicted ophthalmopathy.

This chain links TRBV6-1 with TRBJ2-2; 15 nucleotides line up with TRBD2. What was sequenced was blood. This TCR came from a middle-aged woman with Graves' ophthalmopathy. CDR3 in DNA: TGTGCCAGCAGTAAGCGGACTAGCGGGAGGGCAAAAACCGGGGAGCTGTTTTTT. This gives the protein CASSKRTSGRAKTGELFF.